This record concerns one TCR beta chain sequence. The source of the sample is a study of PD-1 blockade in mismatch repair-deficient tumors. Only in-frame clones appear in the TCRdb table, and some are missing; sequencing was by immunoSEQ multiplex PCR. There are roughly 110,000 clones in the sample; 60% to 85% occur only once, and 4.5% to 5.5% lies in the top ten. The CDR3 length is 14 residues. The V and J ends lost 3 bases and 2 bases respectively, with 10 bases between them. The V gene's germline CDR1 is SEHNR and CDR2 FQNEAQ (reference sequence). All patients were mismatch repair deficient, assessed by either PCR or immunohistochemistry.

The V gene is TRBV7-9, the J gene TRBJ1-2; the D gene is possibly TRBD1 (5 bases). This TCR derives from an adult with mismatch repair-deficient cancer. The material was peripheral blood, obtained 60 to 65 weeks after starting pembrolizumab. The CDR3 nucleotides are TGTGCCAGCAGCTTGGGGGGTAGGAACTATGGCTACACCTTC. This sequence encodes CASSLGGRNYGYTF.